The 31 T cell receptor beta chains reported below all come from one sample, sequenced in a study of OX40 agonist ivuxolimab in advanced cancers. The method was immunoSEQ multiplex PCR; TCRdb's version includes in-frame clones alone and lacks a portion of them. The table includes about 88,000 clones, 75% to 90% detected once. Sequencing used CD4+ or CD8+ T cells sorted from blood, obtained in a trial of the OX40 agonist ivuxolimab. These receptors came from an adult with an advanced solid tumor such as melanoma, head and neck, liver or kidney cancer.

The J gene is TRBJ2-1, the V gene TRBV5-1; no clear D. There are 12 residues in the CDR3. V lost 1 base to trimming and J lost 5 bases, with 4 bases between them. Per the germline V gene, CDR1 is SGHRS and CDR2 is YFSETQ. Here the CDR3 reads CASSLKDNEQFF. The CDR3, as DNA: TGCGCCAGCAGCTTGAAGGACAATGAGCAGTTCTTC.

J is TRBJ1-2 and V is TRBV11-2; weak D call: TRBD1 (5 bases). V was shortened by 8 bases and J by 3 bases, with 19 bases between the two germline ends. The CDR3 has 15 amino acids. The V gene's germline CDR1 is SGHAT and CDR2 FQNNGV. CDR3 sequence (DNA): TGTGCCAGCCGCCGGCCAGGGACGGCATACTATGGCTACACCTTC. Protein sequence: CASRRPGTAYYGYTF.

This sequence joins TRBV9 and TRBJ2-2; possible D gene TRBD1, 5 bases. Germline V gene data show CDR1 as SGDLS and CDR2 as YYNGEE. This CDR3 comprises 14 residues. The V end was cut by 0 bases, the J end by 3 bases, with 6 bases between. The CDR3 loop is CASSVDRYTGELFF. The CDR3 DNA reads as TGTGCCAGCAGCGTAGACAGGTACACCGGGGAGCTGTTTTTT.

The rearrangement uses TRBV10-3 and TRBJ1-1; D not resolved. CDR3 length: 16 amino acids. V lost 0 bases and J lost 1, with 12 bases in between. The germline V gene has CDR1 ENHRY and CDR2 SYGVKD. CDR3 sequence reads: CAISESNGVKNTEAFF. Here the CDR3 DNA reads TGTGCCATCAGTGAGTCGAACGGAGTAAAGAACACTGAAGCTTTCTTT.

The chain recombines TRBV5-5 with TRBJ1-2; no clear D gene. This CDR3 contains 12 residues. In germline, CDR1 is SGHKS, CDR2 YYEKEE (reference sequence). Deletions cut 2 bases from V and 8 bases from J, with 10 bases between. The CDR3 reads CASSFEVYGYTF. CDR3 sequence (DNA): TGTGCCAGCAGCTTCGAGGTTTACGGCTACACCTTC.

The chain recombines TRBV27 with TRBJ2-5; D is possibly TRBD1 or TRBD2 (5 bases each). Germline-derived CDR1 and CDR2 are MNHEY and SMNVEV (reference sequence). V gave up 2 bases and J gave up 1 base, with 11 bases separating them. The length of the CDR3 is 15 residues. This CDR3 is CASSLRSGRQETQYF. As DNA, the CDR3 is TGTGCCAGCAGTTTACGTTCGGGGCGCCAAGAGACCCAGTACTTC.

This clone occurred once. The J gene is TRBJ2-3, the V gene TRBV7-3, with D perhaps TRBD2 (7 bases). In germline, CDR1 is SGHTA, CDR2 FQGTGA. The CDR3 is 15 residues long. V was cut by 3 bases and J by 2 bases, with 12 bases left in between. The CDR3 nucleotides are TGTGCCAGCAGCTTTCGGGGGGACATCACAGATACGCAGTATTTT. This codes for CASSFRGDITDTQYF.

V usage is TRBV10-3 and J usage is TRBJ1-4; a weak D match, TRBD1 (5 bases). The CDR3 sequence is 13 residues long. Germline V gene sequence: CDR1 ENHRY, CDR2 SYGVKD. V was cut by 4 bases and J by 5 bases, with 8 bases left in between. The CDR3 region has the DNA TGTGCCATCAGTGTGGGGGGGAATGAAAAACTGTTTTTT. Translation: CAISVGGNEKLFF.

This clone was found once. The chain combines TRBV19 with TRBJ1-1; D call uncertain. This CDR3 is built from 16 residues. Germline loops: CDR1 LNHDA, CDR2 SQIVND (reference sequence). Trimming removed 8 bases at V and 0 bases at J, with 19 bases between. The CDR3 spells CASGGRSGFMNTEAFF. The CDR3 coding sequence is TGTGCCAGTGGAGGTCGGTCTGGGTTCATGAACACTGAAGCTTTCTTT. Together with reference TRBV19 and TRBJ1-1, the CDR3 gives the full variable domain: DGGITQSPKYLFRKEGQNVTLSCEQNLNHDAMYWYRQDPGQGLRLIYYSQIVNDFQKGDIAEGYSVSREKKESFPLTVTSAQKNPTAFYLCASGGRSGFMNTEAFFGQGTRLTVV.

In this sample, this clone turned up once. The J gene is TRBJ1-1, the V gene TRBV6-5, with a tentative D call TRBD1 (6 bases). V was trimmed by 5 bases and J by 5 bases, leaving 12 bases between them. The length of the CDR3 is 13 residues. CDR1 is MNHEY, CDR2 SVGAGI, per germline. CDR3 protein: CASSQAGVTEAFF. The DNA for the CDR3 is TGTGCCAGCAGTCAGGCAGGGGTAACTGAAGCTTTCTTT.

This clone has more than one count but fewer than ten. This CDR3 reads CASSFSGVEQYV. Here the CDR3 DNA reads TGTGCCAGCAGCTTTTCGGGGGTCGAGCAGTACGTC. The chain couples TRBV5-6 to TRBJ2-7; maybe TRBD2 (6 bases). V was clipped by 2 bases and J by 6 bases, with 9 bases between them. Per germline, CDR1 SGHDT and CDR2 YYEEEE. The CDR3 has 12 residues.

The V gene is TRBV5-1, the J gene TRBJ2-5, with 9 bases lining up with TRBD2. The V gene end was trimmed by 7 bases and the J gene end by 2 bases; junction bases not matched to a gene: 9. Germline V gene lookup returns CDR1 SGHRS and CDR2 YFSETQ. This CDR3 spans 15 amino acids. The CDR3: CASRLAGGRQETQYF. For the CDR3, the DNA is TGCGCCAGCCGGCTGGCGGGAGGGAGACAAGAGACCCAGTACTTC.

The rearrangement uses TRBV5-1 and TRBJ1-1; D not certain. The CDR3 runs to 16 residues. Per germline, CDR1 SGHRS and CDR2 YFSETQ. V was cut by 0 bases and J by 0 bases, with 12 bases left in between. In DNA form, the CDR3 reads TGCGCCAGCAGCTTGGTCCCCCCAGGTATGAACACTGAAGCTTTCTTT. Its protein product is CASSLVPPGMNTEAFF.

V is TRBV18 and J is TRBJ1-2; no definite D call. Trimming removed 3 bases from V and 2 bases from J, with 7 bases in between. The germline V gene has CDR1 KGHSH and CDR2 LQKENI. This CDR3 region has 13 residues. The DNA for the CDR3 is TGTGCCAGCTCACCCGTGAGGAACTATGGCTACACCTTC. Protein product: CASSPVRNYGYTF.

The rearrangement links TRBV5-1 to TRBJ2-2, with D hard to call. With 4 bases removed from V and 7 bases from J, the gap between germline ends came to 17 bases. This CDR3 spans 15 amino acids. Germline CDR1 is SGHRS and CDR2 is YFSETQ. In DNA form, the CDR3 reads TGCGCCAGCAGCCCCCGCGCGGCGGACGGCGGGGAGCTGTTTTTT. As protein: CASSPRAADGGELFF.

This chain connects TRBV2 to TRBJ2-1; no clear D. This CDR3 region has 14 residues. CDR1 SNHLY and CDR2 FYNNEI come from the germline V gene. V lost 6 bases, J lost 8 bases, and 17 bases lay in between. Written as DNA, the CDR3 is TGTGCCAGCAGACAGAGGAGTACTTCGGATGAGCAGTTCTTC. Amino acids: CASRQRSTSDEQFF.

The rearrangement uses TRBV5-1 and TRBJ1-1; 7 bases line up with TRBD1. V gave up 9 bases and J gave up 5 bases; unmatched junction bases: 10. Germline V gene data show CDR1 as SGHRS and CDR2 as YFSETQ. CDR3 length: 13 amino acids. CDR3 DNA sequence: TGCGCCACCCGAACAGGGGAGCGAACTGAAGCTTTCTTT. Translation: CATRTGERTEAFF.

This clone has a handful of counts. The rearrangement uses TRBV4-1 and TRBJ1-5; tentatively, D is TRBD1 (5 bases). Germline CDR1 is MGHRA and CDR2 is YSYEKL. The V gene lost 2 bases and the J gene lost 7 bases, with 18 bases spanning the gap. The CDR3 covers 16 residues. The CDR3 DNA reads as TGCGCCAGCAGCCAAACAATCACTAGGGGAATCCAGCCCCAGCATTTT. It translates to CASSQTITRGIQPQHF.

Only one count was recorded for this clone. V and J are TRBV15 and TRBJ2-5; 11 nucleotides align to TRBD2. After removal of 0 bases from V and 11 bases from J, the junction contained 5 bases not matched to a gene. There are 14 residues in the CDR3. From germline, CDR1 is LNHNV and CDR2 YYDKDF (reference sequence). The CDR3 sequence: CATSRDRLAGKQYF. The CDR3 DNA is TGTGCCACCAGCAGAGACAGACTAGCGGGGAAGCAGTACTTC.

The chain's CDR3 is CASSLKTGVYGYTF. In DNA form, the CDR3 reads TGTGCCAGCAGCTTAAAGACAGGGGTCTATGGCTACACCTTC. The J gene is TRBJ1-2, the V gene TRBV5-4; TRBD1 agrees at 8 bases. V was pared by 2 bases and J by 4 bases, with 4 bases of the junction left unmatched. The CDR3 totals 14 residues. Germline CDR1 is SGHNT and CDR2 is YYREEE (reference sequence).

The CDR3 loop is CASSENTGPDTQYF. The CDR3 DNA is TGCGCCAGCAGTGAGAATACAGGGCCAGATACGCAGTATTTT. The chain links TRBV10-1 to TRBJ2-3; weak D call: TRBD1 (6 bases). The germline V gene has CDR1 WNHNN and CDR2 SYGVQD (reference sequence). This CDR3 has 14 residues. V was shortened by 2 bases and J by 4 bases, with 10 bases between the two germline ends.

The genes are TRBV7-2 and TRBJ2-1, with D tentatively TRBD2 (6 bases). The V gene lost 5 bases and the J gene lost 8 bases, with 19 bases spanning the gap. The V gene's germline CDR1 is SGHTA and CDR2 FQGNSA. The length of the CDR3 is 15 residues. DNA for the CDR3: TGTGCCAGCAGCGGGAGAGTCGGAGGGCCCCATGAGCAGTTCTTC. Translating it yields CASSGRVGGPHEQFF.

The genes are TRBV11-3 and TRBJ2-7; the D gene is possibly TRBD2 (5 bases). From germline, CDR1 is SGHNT and CDR2 YENEEA. This CDR3 has 15 amino acids. V was pared by 5 bases and J by 0 bases, with 14 bases between. Here the CDR3 reads CASSLRTGSSYEQYF. The CDR3 DNA reads TGTGCCAGCAGCCTTCGGACGGGAAGCTCCTACGAGCAGTACTTC.

This clone was observed a single time. The chain's CDR3 is CASSLDGRGSPLHF. Written as DNA, the CDR3 is TGTGCCAGCAGCCTAGACGGCCGGGGTTCACCCCTCCACTTT. This chain connects TRBV9 to TRBJ1-6; no clear D gene. CDR1 and CDR2 (germline): SGDLS, YYNGEE. CDR3 size: 14 residues. V was trimmed by 4 bases and J by 9 bases, leaving 14 bases between them.

The rearrangement links TRBV11-1 to TRBJ2-6, with no clear D. The length of the CDR3 is 15 residues. Germline values: CDR1 SGHAT, CDR2 FQDESV (reference sequence). V was clipped by 5 bases and J by 0 bases, with 8 bases between them. The CDR3 DNA reads TGTGCCAGCAGCCAACAGACCTCTGGGGCCAACGTCCTGACTTTC. Translation: CASSQQTSGANVLTF.

The chain couples TRBV27 to TRBJ2-2, with D possibly being TRBD1 or TRBD2 (6 bases each). Trimming stripped 5 bases from V and 3 bases from J, with 13 bases between. Looked up from germline, CDR1 is MNHEY and CDR2 is SMNVEV (reference sequence). The CDR3 consists of 15 residues. The CDR3 DNA reads as TGTGCCAGCAGTACGGGGGCACGGCACACCGGGGAGCTGTTTTTT. Translating gives CASSTGARHTGELFF.

V usage is TRBV5-6 and J usage is TRBJ2-4; possible D gene TRBD1, 6 bases. V lost 4 bases and J 0 bases, leaving 17 bases between the germline ends. Germline CDR1 is SGHDT and CDR2 is YYEEEE. This CDR3 spans 17 amino acids. The DNA of the CDR3 is TGTGCCAGCAGCCCCCTTACCACACAGGGAGCCAAAAACATTCAGTACTTC. This encodes CASSPLTTQGAKNIQYF.

This clone is a singleton in its sample. V is TRBV28 and J is TRBJ2-1, with 8 bases aligning to TRBD2. The V and J ends lost 0 bases and 6 bases, in that order; junction bases with no gene match: 1. The CDR3 consists of 14 residues. Germline V gives CDR1 MDHEN, CDR2 SYDVKM. Here the CDR3 DNA reads TGTGCCAGCAGTTTATGGCTAGCGGGCAATGAGCAGTTCTTC. Protein: CASSLWLAGNEQFF.

The rearrangement links TRBV9 to TRBJ2-5, with a possible D match to TRBD2 (6 bases). Germline V gene lookup returns CDR1 SGDLS and CDR2 YYNGEE. This CDR3 has 15 amino acids. The V gene lost 0 bases and the J gene lost 3 bases, with 12 bases spanning the gap. The CDR3 bases are TGTGCCAGCAGCGTAGAAGGGGCTAGCGAAGAGACCCAGTACTTC. Translation gives CASSVEGASEETQYF.

The chain couples TRBV6-7 to TRBJ2-2; no definite D call. TRBV6-7 is flagged as an ORF with uncertain function. The CDR3 is 13 amino acids. V was pared by 11 bases and J by 2 bases, with 12 bases between. The CDR3 nucleotides are TGTGCCGAGCCCTCAGACAACACCGGGGAGCTGTTTTTT. Translating gives CAEPSDNTGELFF.

The genes are TRBV6-5 and TRBJ1-4, with a possible D match to TRBD1 (6 bases). V lost 2 bases, J lost 3 bases, and 7 bases lay in between. The CDR3 has 14 residues. The V gene's germline CDR1 is MNHEY and CDR2 SVGAGI. For the CDR3, the DNA is TGTGCCAGCAGTTACGGGACACCTAATGAAAAACTGTTTTTT. Its translation: CASSYGTPNEKLFF.